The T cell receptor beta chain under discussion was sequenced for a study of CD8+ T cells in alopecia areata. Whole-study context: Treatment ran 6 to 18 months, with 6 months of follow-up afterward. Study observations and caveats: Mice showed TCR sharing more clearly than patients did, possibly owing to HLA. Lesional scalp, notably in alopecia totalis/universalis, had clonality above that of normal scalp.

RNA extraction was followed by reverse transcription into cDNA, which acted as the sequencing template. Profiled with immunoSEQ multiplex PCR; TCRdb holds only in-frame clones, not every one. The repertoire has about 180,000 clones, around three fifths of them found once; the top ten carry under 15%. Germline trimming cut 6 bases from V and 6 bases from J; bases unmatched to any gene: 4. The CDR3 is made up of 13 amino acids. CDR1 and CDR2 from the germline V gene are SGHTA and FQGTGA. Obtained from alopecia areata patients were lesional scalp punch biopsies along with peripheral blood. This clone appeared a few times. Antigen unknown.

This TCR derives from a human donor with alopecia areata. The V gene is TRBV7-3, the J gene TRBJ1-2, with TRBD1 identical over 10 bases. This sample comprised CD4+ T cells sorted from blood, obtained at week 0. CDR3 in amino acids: CASSSTGGNGYTF. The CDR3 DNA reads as TGTGCCAGCAGTTCGACAGGGGGCAATGGCTACACCTTC.